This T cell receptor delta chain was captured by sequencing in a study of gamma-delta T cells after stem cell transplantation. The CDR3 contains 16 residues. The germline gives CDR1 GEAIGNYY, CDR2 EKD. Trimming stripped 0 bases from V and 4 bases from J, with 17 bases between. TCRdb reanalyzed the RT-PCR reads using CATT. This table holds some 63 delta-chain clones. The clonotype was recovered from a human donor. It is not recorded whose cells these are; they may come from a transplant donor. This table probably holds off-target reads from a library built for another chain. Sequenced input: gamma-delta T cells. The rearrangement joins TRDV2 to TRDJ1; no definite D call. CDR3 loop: CACDTGWPNAGDKLIF. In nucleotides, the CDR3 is TGTGCCTGTGACACCGGCTGGCCCAACGCTGGCGATAAACTCATCTTT.